These 29 T cell receptor beta chains were sequenced from one sample in a study of T cells in Graves' hyperthyroidism and ophthalmopathy. RNA transcripts were the template for amplifying TCR beta CDR3 regions. First-round RT-PCR of the TCR CDR3 relied on the HTBI primer set. Each CDR3 protein is one row after TCRdb ran MiXCR on the multiplex PCR reads. The sample has 300,000 to 450,000 distinct CDR3 sequences; more than 14% are singletons. Sequenced input: blood. All receptors derive from a woman under 40 with Graves' ophthalmopathy.

V is TRBV27 and J is TRBJ1-5; no definite D call. The V gene lost 6 bases and the J gene lost 4 bases, with 19 bases spanning the gap. From germline, CDR1 is MNHEY and CDR2 SMNVEV (reference sequence). The CDR3 consists of 16 residues. CDR3 in amino acids: CASSSLARARNQPQHF. The CDR3 region has the DNA TGTGCCAGCAGCTCCCTTGCCCGAGCTCGTAATCAGCCCCAGCATTTT.

This clonotype was detected many times. The chain combines TRBV11-2 with TRBJ1-1, with D tentatively TRBD1 (6 bases). The germline CDR1 and CDR2 sequences are SGHAT and FQNNGV. The germline V and J ends were trimmed by 0 bases and 7 bases, with 18 bases remaining between them. There are 16 residues in the CDR3. The CDR3 region has the DNA TGTGCCAGCAGCTTAGATCATAGGCAGGGGATTTATGAAGCTTTCTTT. This sequence encodes CASSLDHRQGIYEAFF.

This clonotype was seen many times. The rearrangement uses TRBV6-1 and TRBJ1-2; the D is unclear. CDR3 size: 13 residues. V lost 8 bases to trimming and J lost 3 bases, with 13 bases between them. In germline, CDR1 is MNHNS, CDR2 SASEGT. CDR3 DNA: TGTGCCAGCGATCCGGGGTTATACTATGGCTACACCTTC. Protein sequence: CASDPGLYYGYTF.

This clonotype was observed many times. The J gene is TRBJ1-6, the V gene TRBV2; 7 nucleotides align to TRBD1. The germline gives CDR1 SNHLY, CDR2 FYNNEI. Unmatched junction bases numbered 13, after V lost 3 bases and J lost 11 bases. There are 16 residues in the CDR3. The CDR3 nucleotides read TGTGCCAGCAGTGATACGCAGTCCCTACAGGGGCCACCCCTCCACTTT. Its protein is CASSDTQSLQGPPLHF.

This clonotype was detected ten times or more. The rearrangement uses TRBV11-2 and TRBJ2-5, with a tentative D call TRBD1 (6 bases). Germline CDR1 is SGHAT and CDR2 is FQNNGV. The CDR3 extends over 17 amino acids. The V gene lost 5 bases and the J gene lost 4 bases, with 23 bases spanning the gap. Here the CDR3 DNA reads TGTGCCAGCAGCAAGGCCTGGGACACCGGAGGAGGAGAGACCCAGTACTTC. As protein: CASSKAWDTGGGETQYF.

This clonotype has a count of ten or more. This chain uses TRBV12-3 or TRBV12-4 with TRBJ1-2, with D maybe TRBD1 (6 bases). The CDR3 runs 13 residues. V was cut by 6 bases and J by 8 bases, with 16 bases left in between. CDR3 sequence reads: CASSPTTGAGYTF. CDR3 DNA sequence: TGTGCCAGCAGCCCGACGACAGGCGCGGGCTACACCTTC.

In its sample, this clonotype was seen many times. The rearrangement links TRBV7-3 to TRBJ1-5, with TRBD1 matching over 10 bases. The CDR3 runs 16 residues. The germline V gene has CDR1 SGHTA and CDR2 FQGTGA. The junction had 8 bases not matched to a gene; V was cut back by 7 bases and J by 2 bases. CDR3 DNA sequence: TGTGCCAGCACCGAGGGGACAGGGGATTGCAATCAGCCCCAGCATTTT. Protein sequence: CASTEGTGDCNQPQHF.

The rearrangement joins TRBV11-2 to TRBJ2-1, with 8 bases fitting TRBD2. CDR1 SGHAT and CDR2 FQNNGV come from the germline V gene. The CDR3 runs 16 residues. V shed 3 bases and J 10 bases; nucleotides not matched to a gene: 14. Written as DNA, the CDR3 is TGTGCCAGCAGCTTCCCCCACGGGGGGGCCCGGGAAGAGCAGTTCTTC. Amino acid sequence: CASSFPHGGAREEQFF.

V is TRBV2 and J is TRBJ1-1, with no clear D. V lost 8 bases to trimming and J lost 1 base, with 11 bases between them. In germline, CDR1 is SNHLY, CDR2 FYNNEI. CDR3 length equals 13 residues. As DNA, the CDR3 is TGTGCCAGCCTTCACGACAAGAACACTGAAGCTTTCTTT. This translates into CASLHDKNTEAFF.

This chain joins TRBV5-1 and TRBJ1-5, with TRBD1 as a possible D gene (6 bases). CDR1 is SGHRS, CDR2 YFSETQ, per germline. CDR3 length: 16 amino acids. Trimming stripped 2 bases from V and 0 bases from J, with 12 bases between. The CDR3 sequence is CASSFPDSHSNQPQHF. CDR3 bases: TGCGCCAGCAGCTTCCCGGACAGTCATAGCAATCAGCCCCAGCATTTT.

This clonotype showed up many times. The chain employs TRBV28 and TRBJ2-2; D is undetermined. Germline loops: CDR1 MDHEN, CDR2 SYDVKM. V was clipped by 4 bases and J by 5 bases, with 11 bases between them. There are 14 residues in the CDR3. The CDR3: CASSYRQTTGELFF. CDR3 coding DNA: TGTGCCAGCAGTTACCGCCAGACGACCGGGGAGCTGTTTTTT.

This clonotype was seen many times. The rearrangement uses TRBV7-9 and TRBJ2-1, with 8 nucleotides matching TRBD2. V was clipped by 8 bases and J by 5 bases; unmatched bases: 8. CDR3 length: 14 amino acids. Germline values: CDR1 SEHNR, CDR2 FQNEAQ (reference sequence). The CDR3 loop is CASSLAGTHNEQFF. The CDR3 DNA reads TGTGCCAGCTCATTAGCGGGGACTCACAATGAGCAGTTCTTC.

This clonotype was recorded at least ten times. This chain links TRBV10-3 with TRBJ2-3, with 7 positions matching TRBD1. The germline V gene encodes CDR1 ENHRY and CDR2 SYGVKD. CDR3 length equals 15 residues. Unmatched junction bases numbered 7, after V lost 6 bases and J lost 1 base. The CDR3 DNA is TGTGCCATCAGAACGCCTCAGGGGGGCACAGATACGCAGTATTTT. Amino acids: CAIRTPQGGTDTQYF.

This clonotype came up a few times. CDR3 protein: CASSPGGRLETQYF. DNA for the CDR3: TGTGCCAGCAGCCCGGGGGGGCGGTTGGAGACCCAGTACTTC. The chain recombines TRBV5-5 with TRBJ2-5; 8 bases fit TRBD2. This CDR3 has 14 amino acids. Germline values: CDR1 SGHKS, CDR2 YYEKEE (reference sequence). The ends lost 4 bases at V and 5 bases at J; junction bases unmatched: 7.

This clonotype was detected ten times or more. This chain links TRBV27 with TRBJ2-1; D unclear. Trimming removed 7 bases from V and 7 bases from J, with 14 bases in between. Germline values: CDR1 MNHEY, CDR2 SMNVEV (reference sequence). This CDR3 contains 13 residues. The CDR3 region has the DNA TGTGCCAGCACACCCCATCTTGGTAATGAGCAGTTCTTC. It codes for CASTPHLGNEQFF.

Many counts were recorded for this clonotype. The chain carries TRBV30 and TRBJ1-6; D gene ambiguous. The CDR3 consists of 19 residues. Trimming shortened V by 5 bases and J by 9 bases, and 32 bases separated the two germline ends. Germline V CDR1 and CDR2: GTSNPN, SVGIG (reference sequence). The DNA for the CDR3 is TGTGCCTGGGGCCGGGCTCTCCCCCGACCGGGAGGGAATGGTTCACCCCTCCACTTT. Its protein product is CAWGRALPRPGGNGSPLHF.

Many counts were recorded for this clonotype. This chain connects TRBV12-3 or TRBV12-4 to TRBJ2-3, with TRBD2 as a possible D gene (6 bases). Trimming left V 5 bases short and J 9 bases short, with 30 bases between. The CDR3 contains 18 residues. The CDR3 bases are TGTGCCAGCAGTCCCGATGGACTATACCGAAGCGAGACGGACACGCAGTATTTT. This codes for CASSPDGLYRSETDTQYF.

In this sample, this clonotype turned up many times. This chain uses TRBV18 with TRBJ1-4, with 9 bases lining up with TRBD1. Per germline, CDR1 KGHSH and CDR2 LQKENI. V dropped 2 bases and J dropped 3; count of bases not matched to a gene: 4. This CDR3 has 16 amino acids. The CDR3 region has the DNA TGTGCCAGCTCACCAAACAACAGGGGGCCTAATGAAAAACTGTTTTTT. Its protein is CASSPNNRGPNEKLFF.

This chain links TRBV2 with TRBJ2-5; perhaps TRBD2 as D (6 bases). The CDR3 consists of 14 residues. CDR1 and CDR2 from the germline V gene are SNHLY and FYNNEI. V was trimmed by 0 bases and J by 5 bases, leaving 10 bases between them. CDR3 amino acids: CASSEARLAETQYF. The CDR3 DNA is TGTGCCAGCAGTGAAGCGAGGCTAGCGGAGACCCAGTACTTC.

The table lists this clonotype with many counts. V and J are TRBV20-1 and TRBJ2-3, with TRBD2 matching over 11 bases. The CDR3 is 15 amino acids. V lost 2 bases and J lost 2; bases outside the gene matches: 3. Germline V lookup: CDR1 DFQATT, CDR2 SNEGSKA (reference sequence). In DNA, the CDR3 is TGCAGTGCTAGAATACTAGCGGGGGACACAGATACGCAGTATTTT. Its translation: CSARILAGDTDTQYF.

This clonotype was seen a few times. The chain carries TRBV2 and TRBJ1-4; 7 bases agree with TRBD1. Per the germline V gene, CDR1 is SNHLY and CDR2 is FYNNEI. The ends lost 10 bases at V and 4 bases at J; junction bases unmatched: 9. The CDR3 is 14 amino acids. The CDR3 reads CATLRDSLNEKLFF. Written as DNA, the CDR3 is TGTGCCACCCTTCGGGACAGCCTTAATGAAAAACTGTTTTTT.

The chain uses TRBV4-1 and TRBJ1-4; D is unresolved. Trimming shortened V by 6 bases and J by 4 bases, and 9 bases separated the two germline ends. The CDR3 is 13 residues long. The germline V gene has CDR1 MGHRA and CDR2 YSYEKL. This chain's CDR3 is CASRWPLNEKLFF. As DNA, the CDR3 is TGCGCCAGCAGATGGCCCCTTAATGAAAAACTGTTTTTT.

At least ten counts were recorded for this clonotype. The chain has TRBV5-8 and TRBJ1-2, with 7 bases lining up with TRBD1. V lost 4 bases and J lost 4; bases outside the gene matches: 10. The CDR3 covers 15 residues. Germline CDR1 SGHTS, CDR2 YDEGEE. The CDR3 is CASSRTGEGGYGYTF. For the CDR3, the DNA is TGTGCCAGCAGCCGAACAGGGGAGGGCGGCTATGGCTACACCTTC. Complete variable domain (other parts from reference TRBV5-8 and TRBJ1-2): EAGVTQSPTHLIKTRGQQATLRCSPISGHTSVYWYQQALGLGLQFLLWYDEGEERNRGNFPPRFSGRQFPNYSSELNVNALELEDSALYLCASSRTGEGGYGYTFGSGTRLTVV.

This clonotype was detected many times. The chain employs TRBV3-1 and TRBJ2-3; no clear D gene. The CDR3 is 12 residues long. V was shortened by 1 base and J by 6 bases, with 5 bases between the two germline ends. CDR1 is LGHDT, CDR2 YNNKEL, per germline (reference sequence). CDR3 sequence (DNA): TGTGCCAGCAGCCAAGGAGCGGATACGCAGTATTTT. As protein: CASSQGADTQYF.

This clonotype was picked up a small number of times. The chain combines TRBV20-1 with TRBJ2-3, with unresolved D. Deletions cut 4 bases from V and 0 bases from J, with 5 bases between. CDR1 and CDR2 (germline): DFQATT, SNEGSKA (reference sequence). The CDR3 spans 12 residues. As DNA, the CDR3 is TGCAGTGCTAACCCCAGCACAGATACGCAGTATTTT. It encodes CSANPSTDTQYF.

At least ten counts were recorded for this clonotype. The chain couples TRBV12-3 or TRBV12-4 to TRBJ1-5, with no clear D. The germline V and J ends were trimmed by 2 bases and 7 bases, with 12 bases remaining between them. The CDR3 loop spans 14 amino acids. The CDR3 DNA follows: TGTGCCAGCAGTTTAACCCTCGCCCCCCAGCCCCAGCATTTT. Translation gives CASSLTLAPQPQHF.

This clonotype appeared many times. This chain connects TRBV10-2 to TRBJ2-5; 7 bases fit TRBD1. V was pared by 6 bases and J by 3 bases, with 7 bases of the junction left unmatched. Germline values: CDR1 WSHSY, CDR2 SAAADI. This CDR3 has 14 amino acids. The CDR3 reads CASRYSGTEETQYF. DNA of the CDR3: TGCGCCAGCAGATATTCCGGGACAGAAGAGACCCAGTACTTC.

This clonotype was seen ten or more times. In DNA, the CDR3 is TGTGCCAGCAGCCAAGATCGTAGCGGGGGGAGCACAGATACGCAGTATTTT. Amino acids: CASSQDRSGGSTDTQYF. The chain joins TRBV3-1 to TRBJ2-3, with 10 bases lining up with TRBD2. Germline V gene lookup returns CDR1 LGHDT and CDR2 YNNKEL (reference sequence). The V and J ends lost 0 bases and 0 bases, in that order; junction bases with no gene match: 3. CDR3 length: 17 amino acids.

This chain connects TRBV5-1 to TRBJ1-1; unclear D gene. Germline V gene lookup returns CDR1 SGHRS and CDR2 YFSETQ. The CDR3 is made up of 16 amino acids. Trimming removed 2 bases at V and 1 base at J, with 15 bases between. Here the CDR3 reads CASSLGQVFGNTEAFF. CDR3 coding DNA: TGCGCCAGCAGCTTAGGGCAGGTGTTCGGGAACACTGAAGCTTTCTTT.